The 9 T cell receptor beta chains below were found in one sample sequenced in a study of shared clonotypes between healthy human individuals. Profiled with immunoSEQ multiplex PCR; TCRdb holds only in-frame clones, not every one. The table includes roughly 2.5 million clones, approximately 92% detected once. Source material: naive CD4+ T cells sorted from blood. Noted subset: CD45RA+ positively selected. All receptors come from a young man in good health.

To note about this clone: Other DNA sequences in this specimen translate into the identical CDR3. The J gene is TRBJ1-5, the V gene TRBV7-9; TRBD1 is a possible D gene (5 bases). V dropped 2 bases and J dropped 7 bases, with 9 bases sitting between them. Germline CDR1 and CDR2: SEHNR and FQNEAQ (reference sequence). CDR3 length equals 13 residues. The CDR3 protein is CASSLTGEQPQHF. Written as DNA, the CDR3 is TGTGCCAGCAGCTTAACGGGGGAACAGCCCCAGCATTTT.

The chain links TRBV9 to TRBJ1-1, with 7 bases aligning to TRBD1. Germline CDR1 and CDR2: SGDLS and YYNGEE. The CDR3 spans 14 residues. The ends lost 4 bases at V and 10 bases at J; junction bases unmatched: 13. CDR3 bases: TGTGCCAGCAGCCAAACAGGGGCCGGGATGACAGCTTTCTTT. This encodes CASSQTGAGMTAFF.

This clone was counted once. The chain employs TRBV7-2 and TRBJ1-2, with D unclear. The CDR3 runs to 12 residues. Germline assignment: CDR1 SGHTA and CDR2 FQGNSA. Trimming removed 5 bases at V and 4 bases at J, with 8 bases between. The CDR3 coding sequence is TGTGCCAGCAGCCTAATGCGCTATGGCTACACCTTC. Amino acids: CASSLMRYGYTF.

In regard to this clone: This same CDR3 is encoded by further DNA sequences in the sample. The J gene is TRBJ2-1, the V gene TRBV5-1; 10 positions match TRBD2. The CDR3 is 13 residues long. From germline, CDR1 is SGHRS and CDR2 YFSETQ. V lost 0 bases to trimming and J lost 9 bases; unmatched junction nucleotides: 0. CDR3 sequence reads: CASSLGLAGEQFF. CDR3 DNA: TGCGCCAGCAGCTTGGGACTAGCGGGTGAGCAGTTCTTC.

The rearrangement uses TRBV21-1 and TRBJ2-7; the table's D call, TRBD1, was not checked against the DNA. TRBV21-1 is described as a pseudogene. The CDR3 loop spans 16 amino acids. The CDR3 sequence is CASSPLRQGTEHEQYF. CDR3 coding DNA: TGTGCCAGCAGCCCTCTGCGGCAGGGGACGGAACACGAGCAGTACTTC.

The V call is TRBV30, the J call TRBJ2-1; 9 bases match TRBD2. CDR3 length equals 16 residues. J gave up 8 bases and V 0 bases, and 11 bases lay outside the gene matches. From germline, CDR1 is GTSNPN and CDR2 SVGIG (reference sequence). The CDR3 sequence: CAWSVFRVAGVYEQFF. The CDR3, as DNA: TGTGCCTGGAGTGTCTTTCGGGTAGCGGGGGTTTATGAGCAGTTCTTC.

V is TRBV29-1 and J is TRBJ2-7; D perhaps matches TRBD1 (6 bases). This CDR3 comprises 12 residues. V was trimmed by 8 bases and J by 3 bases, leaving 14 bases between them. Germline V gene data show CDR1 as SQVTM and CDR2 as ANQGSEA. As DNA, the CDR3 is TGCAGCCCAAACAGGGAACACTACGAGCAGTACTTC. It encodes CSPNREHYEQYF.

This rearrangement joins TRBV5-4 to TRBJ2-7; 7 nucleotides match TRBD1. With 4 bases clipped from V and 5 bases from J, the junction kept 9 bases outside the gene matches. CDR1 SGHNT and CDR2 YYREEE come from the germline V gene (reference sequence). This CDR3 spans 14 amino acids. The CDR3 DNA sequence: TGTGCCAGCAGCACAGGGGCCCAGGGACACGAGCAGTACTTC. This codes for CASSTGAQGHEQYF.

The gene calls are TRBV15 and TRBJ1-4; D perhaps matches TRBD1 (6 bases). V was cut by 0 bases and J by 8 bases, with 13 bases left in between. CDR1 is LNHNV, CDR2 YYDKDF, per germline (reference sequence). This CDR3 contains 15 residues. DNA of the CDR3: TGTGCCACCAGCAGAGAATGGGGGGCCGGGGAAAAACTGTTTTTT. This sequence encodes CATSREWGAGEKLFF.